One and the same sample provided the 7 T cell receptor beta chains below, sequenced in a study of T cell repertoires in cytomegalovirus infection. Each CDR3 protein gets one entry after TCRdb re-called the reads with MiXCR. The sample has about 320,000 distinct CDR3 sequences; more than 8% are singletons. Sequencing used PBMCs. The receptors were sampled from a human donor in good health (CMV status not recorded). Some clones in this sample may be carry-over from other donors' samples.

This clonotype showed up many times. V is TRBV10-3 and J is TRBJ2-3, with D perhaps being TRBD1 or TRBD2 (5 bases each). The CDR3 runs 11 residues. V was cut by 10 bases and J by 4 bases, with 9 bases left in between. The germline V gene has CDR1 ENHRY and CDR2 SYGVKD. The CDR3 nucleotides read TGTGCCACCGGGACCTCAGATACGCAGTATTTT. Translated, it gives CATGTSDTQYF.

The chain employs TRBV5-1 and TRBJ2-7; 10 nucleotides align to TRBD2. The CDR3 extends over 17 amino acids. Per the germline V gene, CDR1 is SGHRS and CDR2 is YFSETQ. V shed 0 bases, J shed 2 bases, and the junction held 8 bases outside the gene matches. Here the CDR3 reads CASSLAVGTSEPYEQYF. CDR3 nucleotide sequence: TGCGCCAGCAGCTTGGCCGTCGGGACTAGCGAACCCTACGAGCAGTACTTC.

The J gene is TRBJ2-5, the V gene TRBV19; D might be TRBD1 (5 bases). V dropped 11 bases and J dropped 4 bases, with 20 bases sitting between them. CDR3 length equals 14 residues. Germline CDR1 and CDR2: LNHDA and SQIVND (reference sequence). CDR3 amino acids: CAPPVSGWRETQYF. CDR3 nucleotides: TGTGCCCCCCCCGTTTCAGGGTGGCGAGAGACCCAGTACTTC.

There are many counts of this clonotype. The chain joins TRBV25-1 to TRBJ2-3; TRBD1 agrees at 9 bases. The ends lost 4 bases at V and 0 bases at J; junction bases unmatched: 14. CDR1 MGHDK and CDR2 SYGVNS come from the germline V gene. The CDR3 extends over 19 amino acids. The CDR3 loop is CASSAPPGQGPSSTDTQYF. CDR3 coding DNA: TGTGCCAGCAGTGCACCCCCGGGACAGGGACCATCTAGCACAGATACGCAGTATTTT.

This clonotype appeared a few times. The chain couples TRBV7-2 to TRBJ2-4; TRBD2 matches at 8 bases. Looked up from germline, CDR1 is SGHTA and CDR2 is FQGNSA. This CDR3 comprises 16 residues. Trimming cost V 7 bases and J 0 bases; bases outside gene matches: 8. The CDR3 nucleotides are TGTGCCAGCACCCAAAGGGCGGGAGGAGCCAAAAACATTCAGTACTTC. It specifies CASTQRAGGAKNIQYF.

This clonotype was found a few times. The CDR3 DNA follows: TGTGCCACCAGAGATGGAGGACTAGCGGGAGGGAACCCCTACGAGCAGTACTTC. This sequence encodes CATRDGGLAGGNPYEQYF. The chain joins TRBV15 to TRBJ2-7; 15 bases fit TRBD2. The CDR3 consists of 18 residues. The V and J ends lost 6 bases and 2 bases, in that order; junction bases with no gene match: 11. Looked up from germline, CDR1 is LNHNV and CDR2 is YYDKDF (reference sequence).

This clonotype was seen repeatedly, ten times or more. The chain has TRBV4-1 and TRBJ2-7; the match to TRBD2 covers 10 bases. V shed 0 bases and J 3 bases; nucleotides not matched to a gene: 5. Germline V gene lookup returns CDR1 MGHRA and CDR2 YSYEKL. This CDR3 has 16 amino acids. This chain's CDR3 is CASSQDVLAGVYEQYF. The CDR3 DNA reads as TGCGCCAGCAGCCAAGATGTCCTAGCGGGAGTCTACGAGCAGTACTTC.